Shown below are 15 T cell receptor beta chains from a single sample sequenced in a study of regulatory T cells in long-lasting Graves disease. According to the study, TCR beta libraries were built with iRepertoire HTBI primers and CDR3-region Arm-PCR. TCRdb re-called the multiplex PCR reads with MiXCR, one entry per CDR3 protein. The repertoire consists of over 350,000 distinct CDR3 sequences, with less than 25% occurring once and the leading ten covering about a fifth. Time point given: persistent/refractory GD, antithyroid drugs over 5 years with positive TRAb. Researchers made the TCR library from RNA that was extracted from PBMCs. The specimen was peripheral blood mononuclear cells (PBMCs), collected when the disease was refractory, from a patient treated with antithyroid drugs. The receptors were gathered from a female donor with Graves disease.

This clonotype was seen ten or more times. The chain combines TRBV6-1 with TRBJ2-7; D is undetermined. Germline V gene data show CDR1 as MNHNS and CDR2 as SASEGT. This CDR3 is built from 13 residues. Trimming shortened V by 7 bases and J by 2 bases, and 12 bases separated the two germline ends. Here the CDR3 reads CASIDLIAYEQYF. CDR3 in DNA: TGTGCCAGCATCGACTTAATAGCCTACGAGCAGTACTTC.

The V and J genes are TRBV12-3 or TRBV12-4 and TRBJ2-3, with D perhaps TRBD2 (7 bases). Trimming left V 3 bases short and J 8 bases short, with 21 bases between. This CDR3 spans 16 amino acids. The CDR3 loop is CASSLGGAEKLGTQYF. The CDR3 nucleotides are TGTGCCAGCAGTTTGGGGGGGGCAGAAAAGTTGGGTACGCAGTATTTT.

The sample holds a few counts of this clonotype. This sequence joins TRBV7-2 and TRBJ1-1; perhaps TRBD1 as D (5 bases). The germline V gene encodes CDR1 SGHTA and CDR2 FQGNSA. The CDR3 covers 14 residues. Trimming pared 2 bases from V and 2 bases from J, leaving 9 bases between. For the CDR3, the DNA is TGTGCCAGCAGCTTAATTCAGGGAAACACTGAAGCTTTCTTT. This sequence encodes CASSLIQGNTEAFF. Using reference TRBV7-2 and TRBJ1-1 for the parts outside the CDR3, the full variable domain is GAGVSQSPSNKVTEKGKDVELRCDPISGHTALYWYRQSLGQGLEFLIYFQGNSAPDKSGLPSDRFSAERTGGSVSTLTIQRTQQEDSAVYLCASSLIQGNTEAFFGQGTRLTVV.

The chain has TRBV6-2 or TRBV6-3 and TRBJ2-2; 8 bases map to TRBD2. V lost 4 bases and J lost 0; bases outside the gene matches: 13. Germline CDR1 and CDR2: MNHEY and SVGEGT. CDR3 length: 19 amino acids. For the CDR3, the DNA is TGTGCCAGCAGTTTTCAAGGGGGAGCGGGAGCCACGAACACCGGGGAGCTGTTTTTT. It yields the protein CASSFQGGAGATNTGELFF.

This clonotype has just a few counts. The chain is built from TRBV5-1 and TRBJ2-7; no reliable D call. V dropped 5 bases and J dropped 3 bases, with 9 bases sitting between them. The CDR3 runs 12 residues. Per germline, CDR1 SGHRS and CDR2 YFSETQ. CDR3 loop: CASRSENYEQYF. The CDR3, as DNA: TGCGCCAGCAGAAGCGAGAACTACGAGCAGTACTTC.

This clonotype has at least ten counts. The chain combines TRBV3-1 with TRBJ2-7, with 7 bases identical to TRBD2. V was clipped by 1 base and J by 5 bases; unmatched bases: 8. The CDR3 spans 15 residues. Germline V gene sequence: CDR1 LGHDT, CDR2 YNNKEL (reference sequence). The CDR3, as DNA: TGTGCCAGCAGCCAAGCCCTAGCGGAGGGCGACGAGCAGTACTTC. Residues: CASSQALAEGDEQYF.

The table lists this clonotype with a few counts. The chain joins TRBV6-1 to TRBJ2-5; the match to TRBD2 covers 10 bases. The DNA end lines up better with TRBJ2-1; the J call may be wrong. Germline loops: CDR1 MNHNS, CDR2 SASEGT. This CDR3 contains 14 residues. CDR3 in DNA: TGTGCCAGCAAGAAGCTAGCGGGAGTAAATGAGCAGTTCTTC. Translation: CASKKLAGVNEQFF.

The chain recombines TRBV5-1 with TRBJ2-2, with TRBD2 matching over 11 bases. CDR3 length equals 18 residues. V gave up 2 bases and J gave up 0 bases; unmatched junction bases: 6. CDR1 and CDR2 from the germline V gene are SGHRS and YFSETQ. The CDR3: CASSFAPTSGTNTGELFF. CDR3 DNA: TGCGCCAGCAGCTTCGCCCCGACTAGCGGGACGAACACCGGGGAGCTGTTTTTT.

This clonotype was observed many times. The chain links TRBV12-3 or TRBV12-4 to TRBJ2-7; no firm D call. CDR3 length: 14 residues. Trimming took 1 base from V and 2 from J, leaving 9 bases between them. Here the CDR3 DNA reads TGTGCCAGCAGTTTAGGGCAGCGCGCCTACGAGCAGTACTTC. Residues: CASSLGQRAYEQYF.

The J gene is TRBJ2-2, the V gene TRBV15; a possible D gene is TRBD1 (6 bases). V lost 3 bases to trimming and J lost 7 bases, with 15 bases between them. Looked up from germline, CDR1 is LNHNV and CDR2 is YYDKDF (reference sequence). This CDR3 contains 15 residues. In nucleotides, the CDR3 is TGTGCCACCAGCAGCGTCCCTGCGACAGGCGGGGAGCTGTTTTTT. The encoded protein is CATSSVPATGGELFF.

This clonotype was seen many times. The chain is built from TRBV2 and TRBJ1-3, with D hard to call. The CDR3 sequence is 15 residues long. V was shortened by 7 bases and J by 0 bases, with 13 bases between the two germline ends. Looked up from germline, CDR1 is SNHLY and CDR2 is FYNNEI. The CDR3 loop reads CASTGRTSSGNTIYF. DNA for the CDR3: TGTGCCAGCACTGGCAGGACCAGCTCTGGAAACACCATATATTTT. Supplemented by reference TRBV2 and TRBJ1-3, the full variable domain reads EPEVTQTPSHQVTQMGQEVILRCVPISNHLYFYWYRQILGQKVEFLVSFYNNEISEKSEIFDDQFSVERPDGSNFTLKIRSTKLEDSAMYFCASTGRTSSGNTIYFGEGSWLTVV.

The rearrangement joins TRBV19 to TRBJ1-1, with 7 nucleotides matching TRBD1. The J segment lost 1 base and the V segment lost 6 bases, leaving 11 bases of the junction unmatched. Germline values: CDR1 LNHDA, CDR2 SQIVND (reference sequence). The CDR3 totals 16 residues. This CDR3 reads CASSTSGTVRNTEAFF. CDR3 bases: TGTGCCAGTAGCACCTCCGGGACAGTAAGGAACACTGAAGCTTTCTTT.

There are many counts of this clonotype. J is TRBJ1-5 and V is TRBV28; D remains unclear. The CDR3 has 14 residues. The germline gives CDR1 MDHEN, CDR2 SYDVKM. V lost 2 bases to trimming and J lost 4 bases, with 9 bases between them. This CDR3 is CASSLPSPNQPQHF. Here the CDR3 DNA reads TGTGCCAGCAGTTTACCTTCTCCGAATCAGCCCCAGCATTTT.

This clonotype was recorded at least ten times. This chain uses TRBV10-3 with TRBJ1-2; 7 bases agree with TRBD1. CDR1 and CDR2 (germline): ENHRY, SYGVKD. J gave up 5 bases and V 4 bases, and 10 bases lay outside the gene matches. The CDR3 spans 15 residues. The CDR3 spells CAISVFSEGQYGYTF. The CDR3 DNA follows: TGTGCCATCAGTGTATTTAGTGAGGGACAGTATGGCTACACCTTC.

This clonotype was detected many times. The J gene is TRBJ1-4, the V gene TRBV2; D gene ambiguous. V was pared by 5 bases and J by 1 base, with 8 bases between. The CDR3 sequence is 14 residues long. Germline loops: CDR1 SNHLY, CDR2 FYNNEI. DNA for the CDR3: TGTGCCAGCAGTTTACGGAGAACTAATGAAAAACTGTTTTTT. This translates into CASSLRRTNEKLFF.